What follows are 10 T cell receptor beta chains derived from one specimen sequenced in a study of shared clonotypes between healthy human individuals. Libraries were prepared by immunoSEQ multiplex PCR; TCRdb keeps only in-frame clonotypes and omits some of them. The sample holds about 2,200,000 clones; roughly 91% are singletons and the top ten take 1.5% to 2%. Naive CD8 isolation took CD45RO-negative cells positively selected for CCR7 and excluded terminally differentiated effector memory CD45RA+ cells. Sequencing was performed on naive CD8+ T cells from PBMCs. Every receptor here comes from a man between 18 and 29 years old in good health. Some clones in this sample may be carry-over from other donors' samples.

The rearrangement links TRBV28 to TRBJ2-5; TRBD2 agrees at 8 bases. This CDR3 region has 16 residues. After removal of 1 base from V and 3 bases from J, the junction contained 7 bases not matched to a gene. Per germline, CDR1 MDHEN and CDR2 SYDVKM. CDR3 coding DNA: TGTGCCAGCAGTTTATTCCCAAGCGGGAGCAAAGAGACCCAGTACTTC. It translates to CASSLFPSGSKETQYF.

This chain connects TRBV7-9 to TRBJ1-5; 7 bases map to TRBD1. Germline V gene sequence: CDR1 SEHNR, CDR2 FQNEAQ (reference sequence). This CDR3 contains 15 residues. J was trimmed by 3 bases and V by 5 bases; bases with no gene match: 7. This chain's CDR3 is CASSRLQGNNQPQHF. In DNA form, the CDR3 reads TGTGCCAGCAGCCGCCTACAGGGGAACAATCAGCCCCAGCATTTT.

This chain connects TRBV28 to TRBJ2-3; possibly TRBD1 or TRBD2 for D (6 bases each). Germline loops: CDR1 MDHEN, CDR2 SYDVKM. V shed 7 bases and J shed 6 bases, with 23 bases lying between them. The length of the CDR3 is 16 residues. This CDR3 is CASNPQWGRGSDTQYF. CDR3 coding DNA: TGTGCCAGCAATCCACAATGGGGGCGGGGAAGCGATACGCAGTATTTT.

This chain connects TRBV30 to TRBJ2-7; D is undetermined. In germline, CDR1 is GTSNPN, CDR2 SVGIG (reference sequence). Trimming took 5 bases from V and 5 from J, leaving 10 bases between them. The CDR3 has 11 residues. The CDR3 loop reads CAWSLGNEQYF. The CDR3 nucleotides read TGTGCCTGGTCCCTAGGGAACGAGCAGTACTTC.

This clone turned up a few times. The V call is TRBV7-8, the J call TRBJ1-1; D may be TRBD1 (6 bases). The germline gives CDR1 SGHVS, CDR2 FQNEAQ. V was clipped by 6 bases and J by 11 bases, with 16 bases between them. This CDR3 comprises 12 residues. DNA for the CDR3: TGTGCCAGCAGGAGCTTGCCAGGGGATGCTTTCTTT. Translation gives CASRSLPGDAFF.

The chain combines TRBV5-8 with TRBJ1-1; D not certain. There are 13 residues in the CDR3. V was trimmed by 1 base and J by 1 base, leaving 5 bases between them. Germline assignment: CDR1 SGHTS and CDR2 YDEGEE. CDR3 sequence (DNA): TGTGCCAGCAGCTTGACACCGAACACTGAAGCTTTCTTT. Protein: CASSLTPNTEAFF.

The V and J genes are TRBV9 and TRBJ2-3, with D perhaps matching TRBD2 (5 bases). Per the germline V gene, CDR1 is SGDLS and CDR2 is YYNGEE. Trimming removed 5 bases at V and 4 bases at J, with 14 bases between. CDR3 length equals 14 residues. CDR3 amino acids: CASRADGKADTQYF. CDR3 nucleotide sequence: TGTGCCAGCAGGGCAGACGGGAAAGCAGATACGCAGTATTTT.

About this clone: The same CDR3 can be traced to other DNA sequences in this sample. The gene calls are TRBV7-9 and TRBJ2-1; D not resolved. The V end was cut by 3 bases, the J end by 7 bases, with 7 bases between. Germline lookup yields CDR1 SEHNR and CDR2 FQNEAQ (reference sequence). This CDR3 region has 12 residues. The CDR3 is CASSFRVNEQFF. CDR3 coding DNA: TGTGCCAGCAGCTTTCGGGTGAATGAGCAGTTCTTC.

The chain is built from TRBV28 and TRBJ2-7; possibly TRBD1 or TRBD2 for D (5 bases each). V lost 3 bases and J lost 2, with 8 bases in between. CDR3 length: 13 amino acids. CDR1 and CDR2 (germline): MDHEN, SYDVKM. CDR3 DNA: TGTGCCAGCAGTTTTGAGGGGCCCTACGAGCAGTACTTC. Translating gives CASSFEGPYEQYF.

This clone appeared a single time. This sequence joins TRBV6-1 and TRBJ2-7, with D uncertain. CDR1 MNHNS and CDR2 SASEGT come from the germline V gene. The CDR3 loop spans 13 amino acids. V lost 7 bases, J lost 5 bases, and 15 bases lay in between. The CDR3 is CASTNQPVHEQYF. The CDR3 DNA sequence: TGTGCCAGCACCAACCAACCGGTACACGAGCAGTACTTC.